A single T cell receptor (beta chain) is shown here with its context. This entry is derived from a study of T cells in Graves' hyperthyroidism and ophthalmopathy. Germline lookup yields CDR1 SGDLS and CDR2 YYNGEE. The CDR3 has 17 residues. The V end was cut by 1 base, the J end by 4 bases, with 17 bases between. Researchers took RNA transcripts and amplified the TCR beta CDR3 regions from them. With the HTBI primer set, the TCR CDR3 went through a first round of RT-PCR. Each CDR3 protein gets one entry after TCRdb re-called the multiplex PCR reads with MiXCR. The sample consists of 600,000 to 800,000 distinct CDR3 sequences, around 40% of them appearing once. PBMCs were collected from a roughly 10 ml volume of fresh peripheral blood.

The specimen sequenced was blood. The chain recombines TRBV9 with TRBJ1-4, with D possibly TRBD1 on 5 matching bases. The source of this sequence is a woman in her forties with Graves' hyperthyroidism. The CDR3 loop is CASSVWVPGRNNEKLFF. CDR3 sequence (DNA): TGTGCCAGCAGCGTATGGGTGCCAGGGCGGAATAATGAAAAACTGTTTTTT.